The 30 T cell receptor beta chains below all came from one sample that was sequenced in a study of blood T cell repertoires in COVID-19. Sequencing used immunoSEQ multiplex PCR; TCRdb keeps in-frame clones, though not all of them. This table holds just under 80,000 clones, 80% found once. Sequences were obtained from peripheral blood. These receptor sequences come from a woman in her seventies with acute or convalescent COVID-19.

The V call is TRBV11-1, the J call TRBJ2-3; unclear D gene. The CDR3 has 13 amino acids. CDR1 and CDR2 from the germline V gene are SGHAT and FQDESV (reference sequence). The ends were cut back, 4 bases at V and 5 bases at J, with 10 bases in the middle. CDR3 region: CASSSLNQDTQYF. The CDR3 DNA follows: TGTGCCAGCAGCTCACTAAACCAAGATACGCAGTATTTT.

The rearrangement joins TRBV9 to TRBJ2-3, with 8 bases matching TRBD2. The CDR3 sequence is 16 residues long. Trimming took 4 bases from V and 5 from J; bases not matched to a gene: 12. Germline CDR1 is SGDLS and CDR2 is YYNGEE. The CDR3 sequence is CASSPQNGGGRDTQYF. CDR3 DNA sequence: TGTGCCAGCAGCCCACAAAACGGGGGGGGCCGAGATACGCAGTATTTT.

The chain is built from TRBV6-6 and TRBJ1-1, with D possibly matching TRBD1 (5 bases). Germline CDR1 is MNHNY and CDR2 is SVGAGI (reference sequence). The CDR3 is 14 residues long. Trimming left V 6 bases short and J 2 bases short, with 13 bases between. CDR3 protein: CASSKIGGNTEAFF. The DNA of the CDR3 is TGTGCCAGCAGCAAGATCGGGGGTAACACTGAAGCTTTCTTT.

J is TRBJ2-3 and V is TRBV4-3, with 7 positions matching TRBD1. With V trimmed by 6 bases and J by 3 bases, 6 bases remained unmatched. The CDR3 contains 14 residues. Germline CDR1 reads LGHNA; CDR2 reads YSLEER. The CDR3 coding sequence is TGCGCCAGCAGGCGGGCAGGGGGTACAGATACGCAGTATTTT. Amino acids: CASRRAGGTDTQYF.

This chain connects TRBV18 to TRBJ2-1; 7 bases are a match to TRBD2. The CDR3 contains 14 residues. J was trimmed by 7 bases and V by 3 bases; bases with no gene match: 6. Germline assignment: CDR1 KGHSH and CDR2 LQKENI. CDR3 loop: CASSPLGGRNEQFF. The CDR3 nucleotides read TGTGCCAGCTCACCTTTGGGGGGGAGGAATGAGCAGTTCTTC.

In nucleotides, the CDR3 is TGTGCCAGCTTGCGGACATCAAGCTCCTACAATGAGCAGTTCTTC. Its protein product is CASLRTSSSYNEQFF. The V gene is TRBV4-2, the J gene TRBJ2-1; a weak D match, TRBD1 (5 bases). The CDR3 runs to 15 residues. V was clipped by 8 bases and J by 0 bases, with 14 bases between them. The germline V gene has CDR1 LGHNA and CDR2 YNFKEQ.

The chain links TRBV6-5 to TRBJ1-2; TRBD1 agrees at 10 bases. V lost 2 bases to trimming and J lost 7 bases; unmatched junction nucleotides: 4. Germline-derived CDR1 and CDR2 are MNHEY and SVGAGI. The CDR3 sequence is 14 residues long. The CDR3 is CASSYGDRGFGYTF. In DNA form, the CDR3 reads TGTGCCAGCAGTTACGGGGACAGGGGATTTGGCTACACCTTC.

The rearrangement joins TRBV29-1 to TRBJ1-1; a weak D match, TRBD1 (5 bases). This CDR3 has 15 amino acids. The V gene's germline CDR1 is SQVTM and CDR2 ANQGSEA. V lost 6 bases and J 8 bases, leaving 25 bases between the germline ends. CDR3 sequence reads: CSVGGNRRTLTEAFF. CDR3 sequence (DNA): TGCAGCGTGGGGGGGAACAGGAGAACACTTACGGAAGCTTTCTTT.

The rearrangement uses TRBV25-1 and TRBJ1-4, with 7 positions matching TRBD1. V lost 4 bases and J lost 4; bases outside the gene matches: 6. CDR3 length: 15 amino acids. CDR1 is MGHDK and CDR2 is SYGVNS in the germline V gene. The CDR3 loop is CASSAGQVFNEKLFF. The CDR3 DNA follows: TGTGCCAGCAGTGCCGGACAGGTTTTTAATGAAAAACTGTTTTTT.

The chain has TRBV28 and TRBJ1-5; 8 nucleotides agree with TRBD1. Germline CDR1 reads MDHEN; CDR2 reads SYDVKM. J was trimmed by 0 bases and V by 6 bases; bases with no gene match: 4. The CDR3 is 15 residues long. The CDR3 DNA follows: TGTGCCAGCAGAACAGGGGGGAATAGCAATCAGCCCCAGCATTTT. It specifies CASRTGGNSNQPQHF.

The chain carries TRBV5-1 and TRBJ2-7, with 10 bases fitting TRBD1. The CDR3 runs to 17 residues. CDR1 SGHRS and CDR2 YFSETQ come from the germline V gene. J gave up 0 bases and V 1 base, and 7 bases lay outside the gene matches. The CDR3 coding sequence is TGCGCCAGCAGCTTGTCCGGGACAGGGGCCAGCTCCTACGAGCAGTACTTC. Protein product: CASSLSGTGASSYEQYF.

In its sample, this clone was seen a few times. The chain recombines TRBV11-1 with TRBJ2-7, with TRBD2 matching 7 bases. After removal of 4 bases from V and 7 bases from J, the junction contained 7 bases not matched to a gene. CDR1 is SGHAT, CDR2 FQDESV, per germline (reference sequence). This CDR3 spans 13 amino acids. In nucleotides, the CDR3 is TGTGCCAGCAGCTCCCGACTAGCACGGGAGCAGTACTTC. Amino acids: CASSSRLAREQYF.

This clone appeared once. The chain couples TRBV4-2 to TRBJ1-6; possible D gene TRBD1, 6 bases. Per germline, CDR1 LGHNA and CDR2 YNFKEQ. This CDR3 contains 17 residues. V was cut by 0 bases and J by 5 bases, with 14 bases left in between. CDR3 loop: CASSQEHWTANNSPLHF. In DNA form, the CDR3 reads TGTGCCAGCAGCCAAGAGCACTGGACAGCCAATAATTCACCCCTCCACTTT.

The CDR3 DNA follows: TGTGCCAGCAGCTCCGGGGTCATCGGGGTTAGCAATCAGCCCCAGCATTTT. Its translation: CASSSGVIGVSNQPQHF. The chain combines TRBV7-9 with TRBJ1-5, with D unclear. Trimming pared 4 bases from V and 0 bases from J, leaving 16 bases between. The length of the CDR3 is 17 residues. Germline V gives CDR1 SEHNR, CDR2 FQNEAQ (reference sequence).

The chain recombines TRBV5-3 with TRBJ1-2; 7 nucleotides align to TRBD1. TRBV5-3 carries the ORF label, with uncertain function. The CDR3 covers 14 residues. Trimming took 4 bases from V and 4 from J; bases not matched to a gene: 7. DNA for the CDR3: TGTGCCAGAAGCCCTCTGACAGGGCGCTATGGCTACACCTTC. Translated, it gives CARSPLTGRYGYTF.

The chain is built from TRBV4-2 and TRBJ1-2, with TRBD1 identical over 8 bases. V gave up 4 bases and J gave up 0 bases; unmatched junction bases: 10. Germline values: CDR1 LGHNA, CDR2 YNFKEQ. This CDR3 has 17 residues. The chain's CDR3 is CASSPQGAVTANYGYTF. The CDR3 nucleotides read TGTGCCAGCAGCCCGCAGGGGGCCGTTACTGCTAACTATGGCTACACCTTC.

The rearrangement links TRBV7-2 to TRBJ1-6; the D is unclear. Germline CDR1 is SGHTA and CDR2 is FQGNSA. CDR3 length: 18 residues. With 1 base removed from V and 4 bases from J, the gap between germline ends came to 17 bases. DNA of the CDR3: TGTGCCAGCAGCTTAGAGGGTTATTCGGGGAAGTATAATTCACCCCTCCACTTT. It translates to CASSLEGYSGKYNSPLHF. The full variable domain, with the rest looked up from reference TRBV7-2 and TRBJ1-6, is GAGVSQSPSNKVTEKGKDVELRCDPISGHTALYWYRQSLGQGLEFLIYFQGNSAPDKSGLPSDRFSAERTGGSVSTLTIQRTQQEDSAVYLCASSLEGYSGKYNSPLHFGNGTRLTVT.

V is TRBV24-1 and J is TRBJ2-1, with D perhaps TRBD2 (5 bases). CDR1 is KGHDR, CDR2 SFDVKD, per germline. V lost 0 bases and J 4 bases, leaving 12 bases between the germline ends. This CDR3 spans 16 amino acids. The CDR3 reads CATSDLRGSTYNEQFF. CDR3 coding DNA: TGTGCCACCAGTGATTTGCGAGGGAGTACATACAATGAGCAGTTCTTC.

This clone was found a few times. The chain couples TRBV5-5 to TRBJ1-2; 8 nucleotides line up with TRBD1. The CDR3 runs to 15 residues. CDR1 and CDR2 from the germline V gene are SGHKS and YYEKEE (reference sequence). The junction had 1 base not matched to a gene; V was cut back by 0 bases and J by 0 bases. The CDR3 region is CASSLAGGPNYGYTF. CDR3 DNA: TGTGCCAGCAGCTTGGCAGGGGGCCCTAACTATGGCTACACCTTC.

The V gene is TRBV9, the J gene TRBJ2-6; 7 bases line up with TRBD1. V lost 0 bases to trimming and J lost 2 bases; unmatched junction nucleotides: 8. Germline V lookup: CDR1 SGDLS, CDR2 YYNGEE. The length of the CDR3 is 18 residues. The CDR3 is CASSVAGDRDTGANVLTF. In DNA form, the CDR3 reads TGTGCCAGCAGCGTAGCCGGCGACAGGGACACTGGGGCCAACGTCCTGACTTTC.

In its sample, this clone was seen a few times. The chain combines TRBV5-5 with TRBJ1-3; no definite D call. Per germline, CDR1 SGHKS and CDR2 YYEKEE (reference sequence). This CDR3 has 14 amino acids. V dropped 2 bases and J dropped 0 bases, with 6 bases sitting between them. The chain's CDR3 is CASSFGSSGNTIYF. The CDR3 region has the DNA TGTGCCAGCAGCTTCGGGAGCTCTGGAAACACCATATATTTT.

The chain has TRBV12-3 or TRBV12-4 and TRBJ2-7; a weak D match, TRBD1 (6 bases). Trimming took 3 bases from V and 6 from J, leaving 9 bases between them. The CDR3 is made up of 12 amino acids. The chain's CDR3 is CASSLQGSEQYF. CDR3 DNA: TGTGCCAGCAGTTTGCAGGGGAGCGAGCAGTACTTC.

In DNA, the CDR3 is TGTGCCAGTGTCCAGGACAGTAAGACATATGGCTACACCTTC. Translating gives CASVQDSKTYGYTF. The chain recombines TRBV19 with TRBJ1-2; TRBD1 might be the D (6 bases). Per the germline V gene, CDR1 is LNHDA and CDR2 is SQIVND (reference sequence). The CDR3 is 14 amino acids. The V end was cut by 8 bases, the J end by 5 bases, with 18 bases between.

This clone has more than one count but fewer than ten. The V call is TRBV4-1, the J call TRBJ1-1, with 8 bases that match TRBD1. The V gene end was trimmed by 1 base and the J gene end by 6 bases; junction bases not matched to a gene: 7. Germline CDR1 and CDR2: MGHRA and YSYEKL. The CDR3 loop spans 15 amino acids. In DNA form, the CDR3 reads TGCGCCAGCAGCCAAGTGTACCAGGGGGCCCCTGAAGCTTTCTTT. Amino acid sequence: CASSQVYQGAPEAFF.

This clone was detected a few times. The rearrangement joins TRBV20-1 to TRBJ1-1; TRBD1 might be the D (6 bases). Germline V lookup: CDR1 DFQATT, CDR2 SNEGSKA (reference sequence). CDR3 size: 11 residues. The CDR3 protein is CSQEGGRAAFF. The CDR3 region has the DNA TGCAGCCAGGAGGGGGGGCGGGCAGCTTTCTTT.

The chain joins TRBV7-9 to TRBJ1-1, with 8 positions matching TRBD1. With V trimmed by 2 bases and J by 1 base, 3 bases remained unmatched. Germline assignment: CDR1 SEHNR and CDR2 FQNEAQ (reference sequence). The CDR3 contains 15 residues. The CDR3 region has the DNA TGTGCCAGCAGCTTACTCGGGACAGGGAACACTGAAGCTTTCTTT. Translated, it gives CASSLLGTGNTEAFF.

The rearrangement links TRBV2 to TRBJ1-2; 7 bases align to TRBD1. V shed 7 bases, J shed 4 bases, and the junction held 9 bases outside the gene matches. Germline assignment: CDR1 SNHLY and CDR2 FYNNEI. The CDR3 has 14 residues. In nucleotides, the CDR3 is TGTGCCAGCAAGGCGCAGGGGGTTGTCTATGGCTACACCTTC. Encoded protein: CASKAQGVVYGYTF.

V gene TRBV20-1 combines with J gene TRBJ1-1; no clear D gene. Per germline, CDR1 DFQATT and CDR2 SNEGSKA (reference sequence). The CDR3 totals 14 residues. V was shortened by 3 bases and J by 0 bases, with 11 bases between the two germline ends. The CDR3 nucleotides read TGCAGTGCTAGTCGAAACAGAGTGAACACTGAAGCTTTCTTT. This sequence encodes CSASRNRVNTEAFF.

The chain recombines TRBV25-1 with TRBJ1-2; 7 bases align to TRBD1. The V segment lost 5 bases and the J segment 4 bases; nucleotides outside the gene matches: 10. From germline, CDR1 is MGHDK and CDR2 SYGVNS. The CDR3 extends over 15 amino acids. CDR3 DNA: TGTGCCAGCAGTCCCCCGAGGGACAGTCCCTATGGCTACACCTTC. Residues: CASSPPRDSPYGYTF.

This chain joins TRBV11-3 and TRBJ2-5, with D uncertain. V was pared by 0 bases and J by 4 bases, with 6 bases between. The CDR3 has 13 residues. CDR1 is SGHNT and CDR2 is YENEEA in the germline V gene. The CDR3 sequence: CASSLDARETQYF. CDR3 nucleotides: TGTGCCAGCAGCTTAGATGCCAGAGAGACCCAGTACTTC.